Listed here are 18 T cell receptor beta chains from one sample, sequenced in a study of T cell changes during pregnancy in multiple sclerosis. Some clones are missing from TCRdb's copy, which holds only in-frame ones; the method was immunoSEQ multiplex PCR. The sample holds tens of thousands of clones, over 80% seen once. Sequencing was performed on CD4+ T cells from peripheral blood mononuclear cells, taken after pregnancy. These receptor sequences come from a female donor with multiple sclerosis, enrolled in a pregnancy study.

This chain links TRBV5-4 with TRBJ2-3; 8 bases map to TRBD2. The CDR3 covers 15 residues. Trimming cost V 2 bases and J 4 bases; bases outside gene matches: 6. Germline V gene sequence: CDR1 SGHNT, CDR2 YYREEE (reference sequence). The CDR3, as DNA: TGTGCCAGCAGCTTTTCCCCGACTAGCGCAGATACGCAGTATTTT. Translated: CASSFSPTSADTQYF. The full variable domain, in which reference TRBV5-4 and TRBJ2-3 provide the parts outside the CDR3, is ETGVTQSPTHLIKTRGQQVTLRCSSQSGHNTVSWYQQALGQGPQFIFQYYREEENGRGNFPPRFSGLQFPNYSSELNVNALELDDSALYLCASSFSPTSADTQYFGPGTRLTVL.

The chain is built from TRBV2 and TRBJ1-6, with TRBD1 identical over 9 bases. V was clipped by 11 bases and J by 8 bases; unmatched bases: 4. The CDR3 extends over 12 amino acids. Germline V gene data show CDR1 as SNHLY and CDR2 as FYNNEI. The CDR3 DNA reads as TGTGCCGAGGGACAGGGCGATTCACCCCTCCACTTT. It translates to CAEGQGDSPLHF.

This clone occurred once. J is TRBJ2-3 and V is TRBV9; D is unresolved. V was pared by 0 bases and J by 0 bases, with 5 bases between. Germline CDR1 reads SGDLS; CDR2 reads YYNGEE. CDR3 length: 14 residues. The CDR3 sequence is CASSVDLSTDTQYF. DNA of the CDR3: TGTGCCAGCAGCGTAGATCTGAGCACAGATACGCAGTATTTT.

The gene calls are TRBV2 and TRBJ2-2, with 11 bases aligning to TRBD1. V shed 6 bases and J 3 bases; nucleotides not matched to a gene: 6. The length of the CDR3 is 16 residues. In germline, CDR1 is SNHLY, CDR2 FYNNEI. The DNA for the CDR3 is TGTGCCAGCAGAGATGGACAGGGGGCGGACACCGGGGAGCTGTTTTTT. Translation: CASRDGQGADTGELFF.

The CDR3 is CASSLSGQGYGYTF. The CDR3 nucleotides read TGTGCCAGCAGCTTGTCCGGACAGGGGTATGGCTACACCTTC. V usage is TRBV7-9 and J usage is TRBJ1-2, with 9 bases lining up with TRBD1. The junction had 4 bases not matched to a gene; V was cut back by 3 bases and J by 5 bases. Germline CDR1 SEHNR, CDR2 FQNEAQ (reference sequence). There are 14 residues in the CDR3.

The chain couples TRBV5-1 to TRBJ1-2; 7 bases are shared with TRBD1. The V and J ends lost 2 bases and 4 bases, in that order; junction bases with no gene match: 8. CDR1 SGHRS and CDR2 YFSETQ come from the germline V gene. This CDR3 spans 15 amino acids. CDR3 sequence reads: CASSFGTASPYGYTF. DNA of the CDR3: TGCGCCAGCAGCTTCGGGACAGCCTCACCCTATGGCTACACCTTC.

The V gene is TRBV7-9, the J gene TRBJ2-3, with a possible D match to TRBD2 (7 bases). The germline gives CDR1 SEHNR, CDR2 FQNEAQ (reference sequence). This CDR3 region has 16 residues. With 1 base removed from V and 9 bases from J, the gap between germline ends came to 20 bases. CDR3 residues: CASSLGRGGSLGTQYF. The CDR3 DNA reads TGTGCCAGCAGCTTAGGGCGCGGGGGCTCGTTGGGGACGCAGTATTTT.

The chain carries TRBV19 and TRBJ2-3; TRBD2 agrees at 8 bases. The ends lost 2 bases at V and 0 bases at J; junction bases unmatched: 7. CDR1 and CDR2 from the germline V gene are LNHDA and SQIVND (reference sequence). The CDR3 contains 17 residues. The CDR3 is CASSIKRGGLSTDTQYF. The CDR3 nucleotides read TGTGCCAGTAGTATAAAACGGGGGGGCCTTAGCACAGATACGCAGTATTTT.

This sequence joins TRBV7-3 and TRBJ2-5, with 15 bases lining up with TRBD2. The junction had 6 bases not matched to a gene; V was cut back by 2 bases and J by 5 bases. This CDR3 has 17 amino acids. The germline CDR1 and CDR2 sequences are SGHTA and FQGTGA. The CDR3 DNA reads TGTGCCAGCAGCTTAGGGACTAGCGGGGGGTGGGGTGAGACCCAGTACTTC. As protein: CASSLGTSGGWGETQYF. The variable domain in full, completed from reference TRBV7-3 and TRBJ2-5, reads GAGVSQTPSNKVTEKGKYVELRCDPISGHTALYWYRQSLGQGPEFLIYFQGTGAADDSGLPNDRFFAVRPEGSVSTLKIQRTERGDSAVYLCASSLGTSGGWGETQYFGPGTRLLVL.

V and J are TRBV6-5 and TRBJ1-6; D not resolved. Germline V gene sequence: CDR1 MNHEY, CDR2 SVGAGI. The CDR3 has 16 residues. Trimming took off 2 bases at V and 2 bases at J, with 10 bases between the two ends. The CDR3 loop is CASSYRLVPYNSPLHF. The CDR3 DNA follows: TGTGCCAGCAGTTACCGACTTGTACCCTATAATTCACCCCTCCACTTT.

This chain joins TRBV5-1 and TRBJ2-1; 11 nucleotides align to TRBD2. The CDR3 is 15 amino acids. V lost 0 bases, J lost 7 bases, and 3 bases stayed unmatched. Germline V gives CDR1 SGHRS, CDR2 YFSETQ. The CDR3 loop is CASSLASGGRNEQFF. DNA for the CDR3: TGCGCCAGCAGCTTGGCTAGCGGGGGGCGGAATGAGCAGTTCTTC.

The gene calls are TRBV5-6 and TRBJ2-2; 7 bases are shared with TRBD1. Trimming removed 0 bases from V and 5 bases from J; junction bases left unmatched: 4. CDR1 is SGHDT and CDR2 is YYEEEE in the germline V gene. The CDR3 consists of 15 residues. CDR3 in DNA: TGTGCCAGCAGCTTGGCCGGCAGGGGGACCGGGGAGCTGTTTTTT. This codes for CASSLAGRGTGELFF. Looking up the rest from reference TRBV5-6 and TRBJ2-2 gives the full variable domain: DAGVTQSPTHLIKTRGQQVTLRCSPKSGHDTVSWYQQALGQGPQFIFQYYEEEERQRGNFPDRFSGHQFPNYSSELNVNALLLGDSALYLCASSLAGRGTGELFFGEGSRLTVL.

The chain combines TRBV2 with TRBJ2-7; TRBD1 matches 8 bases. The germline V gene encodes CDR1 SNHLY and CDR2 FYNNEI. J lost 8 bases, V lost 6 bases, and 9 bases had no gene match. The CDR3 is 13 residues long. This CDR3 reads CASSPGTGSQQYF. CDR3 nucleotides: TGTGCCAGCAGCCCGGGGACAGGTAGTCAGCAGTACTTC.

V usage is TRBV7-8 and J usage is TRBJ1-4; 7 bases map to TRBD1. Looked up from germline, CDR1 is SGHVS and CDR2 is FQNEAQ. CDR3 length: 18 amino acids. The V and J ends lost 2 bases and 2 bases, in that order; junction bases with no gene match: 11. CDR3 loop: CASSLRYPDRATNEKLFF. The CDR3 DNA follows: TGTGCCAGCAGCTTACGATACCCCGACAGGGCTACTAATGAAAAACTGTTTTTT.

This clone is a singleton in its sample. The chain has TRBV6-5 and TRBJ1-3, with 7 bases aligning to TRBD1. J lost 0 bases, V lost 4 bases, and 6 bases had no gene match. CDR3 length: 16 amino acids. The germline V gene has CDR1 MNHEY and CDR2 SVGAGI. The CDR3, as DNA: TGTGCCAGCAGTTTAGCCGGGACAGCCTCTGGAAACACCATATATTTT. This encodes CASSLAGTASGNTIYF.

This clone was counted once. The genes are TRBV14 and TRBJ1-2; D uncertain. This CDR3 spans 12 amino acids. With 6 bases removed from V and 7 bases from J, the gap between germline ends came to 12 bases. The germline V gene has CDR1 SGHDN and CDR2 FVKESK. CDR3 loop: CASSRSTLGYTF. DNA for the CDR3: TGTGCCAGCAGTCGGAGTACTCTTGGCTACACCTTC. Full variable domain (missing parts from reference TRBV14 and TRBJ1-2): EAGVTQFPSHSVIEKGQTVTLRCDPISGHDNLYWYRRVMGKEIKFLLHFVKESKQDESGMPNNRFLAERTGGTYSTLKVQPAELEDSGVYFCASSRSTLGYTFGSGTRLTVV.

This clone was found a few times. The V call is TRBV6-5, the J call TRBJ1-5, with D maybe TRBD1 (6 bases). Trimming removed 6 bases from V and 2 bases from J, with 11 bases in between. The CDR3 consists of 14 residues. Germline values: CDR1 MNHEY, CDR2 SVGAGI. CDR3 in amino acids: CASRGNRGNQPQHF. The CDR3, as DNA: TGTGCCAGCAGAGGAAACAGGGGCAATCAGCCCCAGCATTTT.

The CDR3 is CASSPKQGANTEAFF. CDR3 bases: TGTGCCAGCTCACCGAAACAGGGGGCGAACACTGAAGCTTTCTTT. V is TRBV18 and J is TRBJ1-1; 9 nucleotides match TRBD1. V lost 3 bases and J lost 1; bases outside the gene matches: 3. The CDR3 runs to 15 residues. Per germline, CDR1 KGHSH and CDR2 LQKENI. Full variable domain (outside the CDR3, taken from reference TRBV18 and TRBJ1-1): NAGVMQNPRHLVRRRGQEARLRCSPMKGHSHVYWYRQLPEEGLKFMVYLQKENIIDESGMPKERFSAEFPKEGPSILRIQQVVRGDSAAYFCASSPKQGANTEAFFGQGTRLTVV.